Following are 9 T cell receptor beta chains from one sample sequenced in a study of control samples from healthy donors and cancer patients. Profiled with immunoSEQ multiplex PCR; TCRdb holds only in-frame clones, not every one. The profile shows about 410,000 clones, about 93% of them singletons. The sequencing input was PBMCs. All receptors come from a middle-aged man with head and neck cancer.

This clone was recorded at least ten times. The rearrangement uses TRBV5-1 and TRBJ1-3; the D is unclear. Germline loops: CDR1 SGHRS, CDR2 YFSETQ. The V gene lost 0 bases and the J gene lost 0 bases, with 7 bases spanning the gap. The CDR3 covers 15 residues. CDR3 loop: CASSLGRLSGNTIYF. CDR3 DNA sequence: TGCGCCAGCAGCTTGGGGAGACTCTCTGGAAACACCATATATTTT.

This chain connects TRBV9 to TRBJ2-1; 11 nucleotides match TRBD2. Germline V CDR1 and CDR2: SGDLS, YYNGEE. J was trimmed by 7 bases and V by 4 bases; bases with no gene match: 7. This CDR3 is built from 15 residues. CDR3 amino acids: CASSPVAGGVNEQFF. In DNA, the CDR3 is TGTGCCAGCAGCCCGGTAGCGGGAGGGGTGAATGAGCAGTTCTTC.

The CDR3 spells CATGTSGGPGELFF. The CDR3 bases are TGTGCCACCGGGACTAGCGGGGGACCCGGGGAGCTGTTTTTT. The chain links TRBV2 to TRBJ2-2, with 14 bases matching TRBD2. The CDR3 is 14 residues long. The V gene's germline CDR1 is SNHLY and CDR2 FYNNEI. Losses at the gene ends were 10 bases for V and 6 bases for J; bases not matched to a gene: 4.

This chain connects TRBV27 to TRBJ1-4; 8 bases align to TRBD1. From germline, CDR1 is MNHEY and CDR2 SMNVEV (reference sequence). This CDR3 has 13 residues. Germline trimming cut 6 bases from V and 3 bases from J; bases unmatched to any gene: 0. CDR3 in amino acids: CASRGQANEKLFF. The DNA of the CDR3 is TGTGCCAGCAGGGGACAGGCTAATGAAAAACTGTTTTTT.

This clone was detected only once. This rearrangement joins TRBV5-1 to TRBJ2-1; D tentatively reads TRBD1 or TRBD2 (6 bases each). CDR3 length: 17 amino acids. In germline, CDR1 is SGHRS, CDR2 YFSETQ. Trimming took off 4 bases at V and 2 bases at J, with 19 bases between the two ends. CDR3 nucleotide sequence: TGCGCCAGCAGCCCCAGAGCCTCCGGGGGCCCCTACAATGAGCAGTTCTTC. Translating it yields CASSPRASGGPYNEQFF.

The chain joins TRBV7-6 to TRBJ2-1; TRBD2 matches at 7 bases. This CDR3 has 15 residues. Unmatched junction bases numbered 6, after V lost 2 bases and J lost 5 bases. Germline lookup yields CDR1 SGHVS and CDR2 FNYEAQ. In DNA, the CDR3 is TGTGCCAGCAGCTTACTCTCTAGCGGTCACAATGAGCAGTTCTTC. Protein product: CASSLLSSGHNEQFF.

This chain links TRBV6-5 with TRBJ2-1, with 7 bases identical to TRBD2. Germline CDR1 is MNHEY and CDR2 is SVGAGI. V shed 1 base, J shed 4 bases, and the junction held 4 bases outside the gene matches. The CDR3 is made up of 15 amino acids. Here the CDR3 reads CASSYLAGEYNEQFF. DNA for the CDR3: TGTGCCAGCAGTTACTTGGCGGGGGAGTACAATGAGCAGTTCTTC.

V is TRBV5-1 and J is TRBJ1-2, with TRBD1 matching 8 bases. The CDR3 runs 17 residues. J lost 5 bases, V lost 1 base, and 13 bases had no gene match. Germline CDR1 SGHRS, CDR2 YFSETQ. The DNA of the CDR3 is TGCGCCAGCAGCTTGCGTACAGCCGGACAGGGCGGATATGGCTACACCTTC. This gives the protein CASSLRTAGQGGYGYTF.

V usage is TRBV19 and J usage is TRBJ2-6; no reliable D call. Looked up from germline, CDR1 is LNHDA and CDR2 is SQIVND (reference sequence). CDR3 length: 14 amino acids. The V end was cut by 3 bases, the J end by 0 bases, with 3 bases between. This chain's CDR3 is CASSISSGANVLTF. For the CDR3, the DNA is TGTGCCAGTAGTATTAGCTCTGGGGCCAACGTCCTGACTTTC.